The 22 T cell receptor beta chains in this list originate from one sample, sequenced in a study of blood T cell repertoires in COVID-19. Method: immunoSEQ multiplex PCR; TCRdb's copy keeps in-frame clones and lacks some. The sample has more than 300,000 clones, roughly nine tenths seen once. The sample taken for sequencing was PBMCs or T cells enriched from blood (not recorded which). Receptor source: a woman in her twenties or thirties who had been exposed to COVID-19.

V is TRBV18 and J is TRBJ2-1, with 9 bases matching TRBD1. Germline values: CDR1 KGHSH, CDR2 LQKENI. The CDR3 length is 15 residues. The V segment lost 0 bases and the J segment 9 bases; nucleotides outside the gene matches: 6. CDR3 residues: CASSPPGTGNFEQFF. CDR3 bases: TGTGCCAGCTCACCACCGGGGACAGGGAATTTTGAGCAGTTCTTC.

The chain employs TRBV18 and TRBJ1-1; 10 nucleotides match TRBD1. This CDR3 spans 14 amino acids. From germline, CDR1 is KGHSH and CDR2 LQKENI. Germline trimming cut 3 bases from V and 6 bases from J; bases unmatched to any gene: 4. CDR3 in DNA: TGTGCCAGCTCACCGGACAGGGGGACCCCTGAAGCTTTCTTT. It is translated as CASSPDRGTPEAFF.

The CDR3 DNA is TGTGCCAGCGCTCAGGGGGCCGGGACGGTCTACGAGCAGTACTTC. It is translated as CASAQGAGTVYEQYF. V usage is TRBV6-5 and J usage is TRBJ2-7; TRBD1 matches 8 bases. CDR1 is MNHEY, CDR2 SVGAGI, per germline. The length of the CDR3 is 15 residues. V lost 8 bases and J lost 3; bases outside the gene matches: 12.

This clone was counted a few times. This chain connects TRBV5-6 to TRBJ1-6; a weak D match, TRBD1 (5 bases). Trimming left V 2 bases short and J 9 bases short, with 15 bases between. This CDR3 has 15 amino acids. In germline, CDR1 is SGHDT, CDR2 YYEEEE. This CDR3 reads CASSFGWGGSSPLHF. The CDR3 region has the DNA TGTGCCAGCAGCTTCGGATGGGGGGGTTCTTCACCCCTCCACTTT.

The chain recombines TRBV23-1 with TRBJ1-1; possible D gene TRBD1, 6 bases. TRBV23-1 is an ORF, and what it does is uncertain. This CDR3 region has 13 residues. Trimming cost V 7 bases and J 1 base, with 10 bases left between them. CDR3 nucleotides: TGCGCCAGCACCAGGACAGCGAACACTGAAGCTTTCTTT. This gives the protein CASTRTANTEAFF.

The chain has TRBV29-1 and TRBJ2-2, with 8 bases aligning to TRBD2. The CDR3 runs to 13 residues. CDR1 is SQVTM and CDR2 is ANQGSEA in the germline V gene. Trimming removed 7 bases from V and 3 bases from J; junction bases left unmatched: 4. CDR3 nucleotide sequence: TGCAGCGCCATTAGCGGGGACACCGGGGAGCTGTTTTTT. This sequence encodes CSAISGDTGELFF.

The genes are TRBV7-9 and TRBJ1-1; tentatively, D is TRBD1 (6 bases). The ends were cut back, 6 bases at V and 0 bases at J, with 14 bases in the middle. Germline V CDR1 and CDR2: SEHNR, FQNEAQ (reference sequence). The CDR3 extends over 15 amino acids. CDR3 DNA sequence: TGTGCCAGCAGGCCACAGGGATCACTGAACACTGAAGCTTTCTTT. Its protein product is CASRPQGSLNTEAFF.

The rearrangement joins TRBV7-2 to TRBJ1-5; 9 nucleotides align to TRBD1. This CDR3 is built from 16 residues. V shed 1 base and J 9 bases; nucleotides not matched to a gene: 10. Germline lookup yields CDR1 SGHTA and CDR2 FQGNSA. The CDR3 is CASSLEGQGRGTPQHF. The CDR3 coding sequence is TGTGCCAGCAGCTTAGAAGGACAGGGGAGGGGGACGCCCCAGCATTTT.

In DNA form, the CDR3 reads TGTGCCAGCAGGCATACAGGGCGCGGCTACACCTTC. Its translation: CASRHTGRGYTF. The rearrangement links TRBV5-4 to TRBJ1-2, with D possibly TRBD1 on 6 matching bases. Germline V CDR1 and CDR2: SGHNT, YYREEE (reference sequence). V lost 5 bases to trimming and J lost 8 bases, with 13 bases between them. The CDR3 sequence is 12 residues long.

DNA for the CDR3: TGTGCCAGCAGCACCGACCCAGGAAACCCTATTGGCTACACCTTC. This sequence encodes CASSTDPGNPIGYTF. The chain couples TRBV11-1 to TRBJ1-2, with unresolved D. CDR3 length: 15 amino acids. Trimming took 5 bases from V and 7 from J, leaving 20 bases between them. The germline V gene encodes CDR1 SGHAT and CDR2 FQDESV (reference sequence).

The chain joins TRBV4-1 to TRBJ1-3; D call uncertain. Between the trimmed V and J ends, which lost 2 bases and 8 bases, there was a span of 10 bases. The CDR3 loop spans 13 amino acids. CDR1 is MGHRA, CDR2 YSYEKL, per germline. This CDR3 reads CASSQPPGDTIYF. The CDR3 DNA reads as TGCGCCAGCAGCCAACCCCCCGGGGACACCATATATTTT.

J is TRBJ1-6 and V is TRBV9; a possible D gene is TRBD1 (6 bases). Trimming left V 4 bases short and J 8 bases short, with 13 bases between. CDR3 length: 14 residues. The germline V gene has CDR1 SGDLS and CDR2 YYNGEE. Here the CDR3 reads CASSPLGADSPLHF. Written as DNA, the CDR3 is TGTGCCAGCAGCCCTCTGGGGGCGGATTCACCCCTCCACTTT.

The count of this clone is one. This rearrangement joins TRBV6-5 to TRBJ1-2, with D unresolved. Trimming pared 7 bases from V and 7 bases from J, leaving 19 bases between. The CDR3 is made up of 14 amino acids. Germline values: CDR1 MNHEY, CDR2 SVGAGI. This CDR3 reads CASTLSGILSGYTF. The CDR3 DNA reads TGTGCCAGCACCCTTTCCGGGATTCTTAGTGGCTACACCTTC.

The V call is TRBV9, the J call TRBJ1-1; 8 bases are shared with TRBD1. From germline, CDR1 is SGDLS and CDR2 YYNGEE. The ends lost 0 bases at V and 2 bases at J; junction bases unmatched: 6. CDR3 length: 16 residues. The chain's CDR3 is CASSVVQGALNTEAFF. The CDR3 nucleotides are TGTGCCAGCAGCGTAGTGCAGGGGGCGCTTAACACTGAAGCTTTCTTT.

The V call is TRBV5-4, the J call TRBJ2-7; 7 bases align to TRBD2. CDR1 SGHNT and CDR2 YYREEE come from the germline V gene (reference sequence). The junction had 3 bases not matched to a gene; V was cut back by 0 bases and J by 3 bases. This CDR3 contains 14 residues. CDR3 nucleotides: TGTGCCAGCAGCTTGGGGGGGGGAAACTACGAGCAGTACTTC. Its protein product is CASSLGGGNYEQYF.

The genes are TRBV18 and TRBJ2-1; perhaps TRBD2 as D (5 bases). Trimming cost V 0 bases and J 0 bases, with 6 bases left between them. The V gene's germline CDR1 is KGHSH and CDR2 LQKENI. The CDR3 loop spans 15 amino acids. The CDR3 DNA follows: TGTGCCAGCTCACCACCAGGGAGCTCCTACAATGAGCAGTTCTTC. It yields the protein CASSPPGSSYNEQFF.

The V gene is TRBV4-1, the J gene TRBJ1-6; no definite D call. Germline assignment: CDR1 MGHRA and CDR2 YSYEKL. Trimming took 6 bases from V and 4 from J, leaving 10 bases between them. CDR3 length: 14 amino acids. The CDR3 sequence: CASSPAGYNSPLHF. CDR3 DNA sequence: TGCGCCAGCAGTCCGGCGGGATATAATTCACCCCTCCACTTT.

This chain connects TRBV10-3 to TRBJ2-7; no reliable D call. Germline V gene sequence: CDR1 ENHRY, CDR2 SYGVKD. Trimming pared 0 bases from V and 5 bases from J, leaving 8 bases between. The CDR3 has 13 amino acids. CDR3 bases: TGTGCCATCAGTGAGTCGGGCATAAACGAGCAGTACTTC. This gives the protein CAISESGINEQYF.

V gene TRBV5-1 combines with J gene TRBJ1-1; TRBD1 might be the D (6 bases). There are 15 residues in the CDR3. Germline CDR1 SGHRS, CDR2 YFSETQ. Trimming stripped 2 bases from V and 2 bases from J, with 13 bases between. The CDR3 region is CASSFNRALNTEAFF. The CDR3 region has the DNA TGCGCCAGCAGCTTTAACAGGGCCTTAAACACTGAAGCTTTCTTT.

The chain combines TRBV12-3 or TRBV12-4 with TRBJ1-5; no firm D call. The V end was cut by 2 bases, the J end by 7 bases, with 9 bases between. This CDR3 spans 13 amino acids. In nucleotides, the CDR3 is TGTGCCAGCAGTTTAAGGTCAGGACAGCCCCAGCATTTT. It encodes CASSLRSGQPQHF.

The V and J genes are TRBV7-6 and TRBJ2-5; 13 bases agree with TRBD2. The V segment lost 1 base and the J segment 4 bases; nucleotides outside the gene matches: 6. CDR3 length equals 17 residues. Germline V gives CDR1 SGHVS, CDR2 FNYEAQ. The CDR3 DNA reads TGTGCCAGCAGCTTAGAACTAGCGGGGGGGCCGTTAGAGACCCAGTACTTC. Its translation: CASSLELAGGPLETQYF.

The V and J genes are TRBV24-1 and TRBJ2-5; a weak D match, TRBD1 (6 bases). The germline V and J ends were trimmed by 4 bases and 4 bases, with 15 bases remaining between them. The CDR3 runs to 15 residues. Germline loops: CDR1 KGHDR, CDR2 SFDVKD. This CDR3 reads CATSDPRGDGETQYF. The CDR3 DNA reads as TGTGCCACCAGTGACCCCAGGGGTGATGGAGAGACCCAGTACTTC.